These T cell receptor beta chains were read from a single sample in a study of PD-1 blockade in classical Hodgkin lymphoma. Repertoires were generated with immunoSEQ multiplex PCR, while TCRdb's copy carries only in-frame clones and drops some. This table holds 37,000 or so clones, just over 85% found once. The sequencing used peripheral blood mononuclear cells (PBMCs), collected before the second cycle of nivolumab. The receptors stem from a human donor with classical Hodgkin lymphoma. CDR3s include the opening cysteine and the closing phenylalanine or tryptophan. The order of the fields is D gene, V gene, clone size, J gene, CDR3 DNA, CDR3 protein. D genes are given only for firm matches. Expanded clones are given a class, and other clones once, few, many or no size at all.

TRBD1,TRBV9,few,TRBJ2-1,TGTGCCAGCAGCGCCCCCCAGGGGGAGAGGGCCGGGCTACAATACAATGAGCAGTTCTTC,CASSAPQGERAGLQYNEQFF
-,TRBV6-5,-,TRBJ2-7,TGTGCCAGCAGTTCATATTCCCACCTGGGCTCGGGGCAGTACTTC,CASSSYSHLGSGQYF
TRBD2,TRBV9,-,TRBJ2-1,TGTGCCAGCAGCACCGGACTAGTTTGGAATGAGCAGTTCTTC,CASSTGLVWNEQFF
-,TRBV5-1,-,TRBJ2-3,TGCGCCAGCAGCTCCCGGACAGTCACAGATACGCAGTATTTT,CASSSRTVTDTQYF
-,TRBV6-5,few,TRBJ2-1,TGTGCCAGCATCAGCTCCTACAATGAGCAGTTCTTC,CASISSYNEQFF
-,TRBV11-3,once,TRBJ2-2,TGTGCCAGCAGCTCGGAACCCCTCAACACCGGGGAGCTGTTTTTT,CASSSEPLNTGELFF
TRBD2,TRBV6-4,-,TRBJ2-1,TGTGCCAGCAGTCCGGGGGGGGCAGGCAATGAGCAGTTCTTC,CASSPGGAGNEQFF
TRBD2,TRBV18,-,TRBJ2-2,TGTGCCAGCTCGCCAAGGACTAGCAGCACCGGGGAGCTGTTTTTT,CASSPRTSSTGELFF
-,TRBV6-1,-,TRBJ1-2,TGTGCCACTTTAGGGGAAGTATACTATGGCTACACCTTC,CATLGEVYYGYTF
-,TRBV12-5,-,TRBJ2-7,TGTGCTAGTGGGATCACCTACGAGCAGTACTTC,CASGITYEQYF
-,TRBV4-1,few,TRBJ1-1,TGCGCCAGCAGCCAAGATGAACAGGGCATTATTGGAAACACTGAAGCTTTCTTT,CASSQDEQGIIGNTEAFF
-,TRBV11-2,-,TRBJ2-2,TGTGCCAGCAGCCTGGACTTGAACACCGGGGAGCTGTTTTTT,CASSLDLNTGELFF
-,TRBV6-5,few,TRBJ2-1,TGTGCCAGCAGTGCACAGGGTTATGAGCAGTTCTTC,CASSAQGYEQFF
TRBD2,TRBV28,-,TRBJ2-1,TGTGCCAGCACCCCGATCGAAAGCGGGAGTCTATATGAGCAGTTCTTC,CASTPIESGSLYEQFF
-,TRBV6-1,-,TRBJ1-6,TGTGCCAGCCTTTCGCAGATGGCTAATTCACCCCTCCACTTT,CASLSQMANSPLHF
TRBD2,TRBV5-1,-,TRBJ2-3,TGCGTCAGCAGTTCCGGGACTAGCGGTGGGTGGGGCACAGATACGCAGTATTTT,CVSSSGTSGGWGTDTQYF
-,TRBV29-1,-,TRBJ2-5,TGCAGCGTTGAAGGGTCTTGGGAGACCCAGTACTTC,CSVEGSWETQYF
-,TRBV7-9,-,TRBJ2-7,TGTGCCAGCAGCTTAGTGTACAGCGGCTCCTACGAGCAGTACTTC,CASSLVYSGSYEQYF
-,TRBV18,-,TRBJ2-6,TGTGCCAGCTCACCACCAAATGGGCAGGGGTCCCTATCTGGGGCCAACGTCCTGACTTTC,CASSPPNGQGSLSGANVLTF
-,TRBV1,-,TRBJ2-1,TGCACCAGCCCTCCAAGGCGCCCCGCTTGGGTATACAATGAGCAGTTCTTC,CTSPPRRPAWVYNEQFF
TRBD1,TRBV15,-,TRBJ1-5,TGTGCCACCAGCAGAGATAAACAGGGGGCTATCAATCAGCCCCAGCATTTT,CATSRDKQGAINQPQHF
TRBD1,TRBV7-9,few,TRBJ1-5,TGTGCCAGCAGCTTAGAAACAGGGGGGAATGGTCAGCCCCAGCATTTT,CASSLETGGNGQPQHF
-,TRBV18,few,TRBJ1-1,TGTGCCAGCTCACCGGGCAGGTTCGGCACTGAAGCTTTCTTT,CASSPGRFGTEAFF
-,TRBV11-3,-,TRBJ2-2,TGTGCCAGCAGCTTAGACCTCAACACCGGGGAGCTGTTTTTT,CASSLDLNTGELFF
TRBD1,TRBV5-1,-,TRBJ2-2,TGCGCCAGCAGCTTGGCAGGGGGCGCCGGCGGGGAGCTGTTTTTT,CASSLAGGAGGELFF
-,TRBV20-1,-,TRBJ1-5,TGCAGTGTTGCGGGAAATCAGCCCCAGCATTTT,CSVAGNQPQHF
-,TRBV19,-,TRBJ2-7,TGTGCCAGTAGTTATGGGAACGAGCAGTACTTC,CASSYGNEQYF
TRBD1,TRBV4-2,-,TRBJ2-1,TGTGCCAGCAGCCAACAAACCGAGGGGGCGCGTGAGCAGTTCTTC,CASSQQTEGAREQFF
-,TRBV28,-,TRBJ2-2,TGTGCCAGCAGTTTAATGGGACGGTTCGGGGAGCTGTTTTTT,CASSLMGRFGELFF
-,TRBV11-2,-,TRBJ2-7,TGTGCCAGCGTGATAGCGGCTGGAGAGCAGTACTTC,CASVIAAGEQYF
-,TRBV11-3,-,TRBJ2-7,TGTGCCAGCACCGGGGATGGCGGGAAAGCAACCTACGAGCAGTACTTC,CASTGDGGKATYEQYF
TRBD2,TRBV5-1,-,TRBJ2-1,TGCGCCAGCAGCTTGGACCCGGGACTAGCGGGAAATGAGCAGTTCTTC,CASSLDPGLAGNEQFF
TRBD2,TRBV29-1,-,TRBJ2-3,TGCAGCGTCGGGCATCCGGGACTAGCGGGCGGAGCAGATACGCAGTATTTT,CSVGHPGLAGGADTQYF
TRBD1,TRBV11-2,once,TRBJ1-5,TGTGCCAGCAGCTTAGAGGACAGGGGACAGCCCCAGCATTTT,CASSLEDRGQPQHF
TRBD2,TRBV6-4,-,TRBJ2-3,TGTGCCAGCAGTGACTCGATCTCAGCGGGGATGAGCACAGATACGCAGTATTTT,CASSDSISAGMSTDTQYF
TRBD1,TRBV6-1,-,TRBJ2-3,TGTGCCAGCAGTGAAGCGCCAGGGGGCGCGGATACGCAGTATTTT,CASSEAPGGADTQYF
-,TRBV15,-,TRBJ2-3,TGTGCCACCAGCAGAGACATCACAGATACGCAGTATTTT,CATSRDITDTQYF
-,TRBV5-1,-,TRBJ1-1,TGCGCCAGCAGCCCAGCAGGGAACACTGAAGCTTTCTTT,CASSPAGNTEAFF
-,TRBV28,-,TRBJ1-1,TGTGCCAGCAGTGCAGGGTTCATGAACACTGAAGCTTTCTTT,CASSAGFMNTEAFF
TRBD2,TRBV4-2,-,TRBJ2-1,TGTGCCAGCAGCCAAGATTCTAGCGGAGCCTACAATGAGCAGTTCTTC,CASSQDSSGAYNEQFF
-,TRBV7-6,-,TRBJ2-2,TGTGCCAGCAGCTTACAAGGGGCCGGAACCGGGGAGCTGTTTTTT,CASSLQGAGTGELFF
TRBD2,TRBV27,-,TRBJ2-7,TGTGCCAGCAGTTTTTTAGCGGGAGGGCCCTACGAGCAGTACTTC,CASSFLAGGPYEQYF
TRBD1,TRBV28,-,TRBJ2-7,TGTGCCAGCAGTTTATACCAGGGACAGGGTTACGAGCAGTACTTC,CASSLYQGQGYEQYF
TRBD1,TRBV7-2,-,TRBJ2-4,TGTGCCAGCAGCCAGACAGGGGCCAAAAACATTCAGTACTTC,CASSQTGAKNIQYF
TRBD2,TRBV5-1,-,TRBJ2-7,TGCGCCAGCAGCTTGGTTCCGGGACTAGCGGGAGGGCCGAAGGGGAGCTCCTACGAGCAGTACTTC,CASSLVPGLAGGPKGSSYEQYF
TRBD2,TRBV4-1,few,TRBJ2-1,TGCGCCAGCAGCCAAGACACTAGCGGGAACAATGAGCAGTTCTTC,CASSQDTSGNNEQFF
-,TRBV29-1,-,TRBJ1-2,TGCAGCGTTTGGGAGGGCTACACCTTC,CSVWEGYTF
-,TRBV7-6,-,TRBJ2-5,TGTGCCAGCAGCCGAGGACAGTTCGGGGAGACCCAGTACTTC,CASSRGQFGETQYF
TRBD2,TRBV12-5,-,TRBJ2-7,TGTGCTAGTGGCCCGACCGGGACTAGCGGGAGCGGTGAGCAGTACTTC,CASGPTGTSGSGEQYF
-,TRBV5-1,-,TRBJ2-3,TGCGCCAGCGCCCGGGACAAGAGCACAGATACGCAGTATTTT,CASARDKSTDTQYF
TRBD2,TRBV6-5,-,TRBJ2-1,TGTGCCAGCAGTTACTCCTTAGCGGGGTACAATGAGCAGTTCTTC,CASSYSLAGYNEQFF
TRBD1,TRBV27,-,TRBJ1-1,TGTGCCAGCAGTTTTACAGGGGTTTGGAACACTGAAGCTTTCTTT,CASSFTGVWNTEAFF
-,TRBV5-1,-,TRBJ2-4,TGCGCCAGCAGCTTGGAGCCAGAAAACATTCAGTACTTC,CASSLEPENIQYF
-,TRBV5-4,-,TRBJ2-1,TGTGCCAGCAGCTTGGGCAGGGGGGCGGAGCTTAAGAATGAGCAGTTCTTC,CASSLGRGAELKNEQFF
-,TRBV5-4,-,TRBJ2-3,TGTGCCAGCAGCCTAGACCTAGCAGGCCCAGATACGCAGTATTTT,CASSLDLAGPDTQYF
-,TRBV27,-,TRBJ2-7,TGTGCCAGCAGCTCCCGATCTTATCCCTACGAGCAGTACTTC,CASSSRSYPYEQYF
-,TRBV30,-,TRBJ2-7,TGTGCCTGGAGTGTGGCCTACTTAATAGAGCAGTACTTC,CAWSVAYLIEQYF
-,TRBV11-3,-,TRBJ2-7,TGTGCCAGCAGCTTAGGGGGGAGCTCCTACGAGCAGTACTTC,CASSLGGSSYEQYF
TRBD2,TRBV2,-,TRBJ2-1,TGTGCCAGCACCCGGACTAGCGGGAGGCCTCTCGGGTTCCAGGGTGAGCAGTTCTTC,CASTRTSGRPLGFQGEQFF
-,TRBV7-1,once,TRBJ2-3,TGTGCCAGCAGCCGCGGACTAATCCCAGATACGCAGTATTTT,CASSRGLIPDTQYF